A selection of T cell receptor beta chains follows, all from one sample in a study of cytomegalovirus exposure and HLA in healthy donors. Only in-frame clones appear in the TCRdb table, and some are missing; sequencing was by immunoSEQ multiplex PCR. The sample contains 150,000 to 200,000 clones, about 77% of which appear only once. The sequencing sample was made of PBMCs. The receptors originated from a woman under 40 in good health and CMV-seropositive. Each CDR3 is given without its conserved first and last residue. Each record gives: CDR3 protein, D gene, J gene, V gene. A D gene is named only where the DNA matches it firmly.

cdr3_aa: SVDEGAGGGYT
d_call: TRBD1
j_call: TRBJ1-2
v_call: TRBV29-1

cdr3_aa: ASSGILGAMNTEAF
d_call: NA
j_call: TRBJ1-1
v_call: TRBV2

cdr3_aa: SSSPGGGTHEQF
d_call: TRBD2
j_call: TRBJ2-1
v_call: TRBV7-9

cdr3_aa: ASSRDRGGHNEQF
d_call: TRBD1
j_call: TRBJ2-1
v_call: TRBV5-5

cdr3_aa: ASSESGGANYEQY
d_call: NA
j_call: TRBJ2-7
v_call: TRBV10-2

cdr3_aa: ASSVGTVNTEAF
d_call: NA
j_call: TRBJ1-1
v_call: TRBV9

cdr3_aa: ASSPRGGVGRNEQF
d_call: NA
j_call: TRBJ2-1
v_call: TRBV19

cdr3_aa: SVAERYEQY
d_call: NA
j_call: TRBJ2-7
v_call: TRBV29-1

cdr3_aa: ASSMGRGGYGNQPQH
d_call: NA
j_call: TRBJ1-5
v_call: TRBV19

cdr3_aa: ASSVGARDIYEQY
d_call: NA
j_call: TRBJ2-7
v_call: TRBV9

cdr3_aa: ASSQDRRTETNTEAF
d_call: NA
j_call: TRBJ1-1
v_call: TRBV4-1

cdr3_aa: ASSQVYGREGYT
d_call: NA
j_call: TRBJ1-2
v_call: TRBV4-3

cdr3_aa: ASSLVGTTYGYT
d_call: NA
j_call: TRBJ1-2
v_call: TRBV13

cdr3_aa: ASSVEGRSTEAF
d_call: NA
j_call: TRBJ1-1
v_call: TRBV9

cdr3_aa: ASSGGGLRTYEQY
d_call: TRBD2
j_call: TRBJ2-7
v_call: TRBV2

cdr3_aa: ASSSRTTNNEKLF
d_call: NA
j_call: TRBJ1-4
v_call: TRBV28

cdr3_aa: ASSQDPGVQPQH
d_call: NA
j_call: TRBJ1-5
v_call: TRBV4-2

cdr3_aa: ASSVTETGGIQY
d_call: TRBD1
j_call: TRBJ2-4
v_call: TRBV6-5

cdr3_aa: ATAQEYPYEQY
d_call: NA
j_call: TRBJ2-7
v_call: TRBV15

cdr3_aa: ASRMSMESYEQY
d_call: NA
j_call: TRBJ2-7
v_call: TRBV27

cdr3_aa: ASSQDLERTYSNQPQH
d_call: NA
j_call: TRBJ1-5
v_call: TRBV4-1

cdr3_aa: ASSGTSRTDTQY
d_call: TRBD2
j_call: TRBJ2-3
v_call: TRBV2

cdr3_aa: SSSPELETQY
d_call: NA
j_call: TRBJ2-5
v_call: TRBV7-9

cdr3_aa: ASSSGTAFNQPQH
d_call: TRBD1
j_call: TRBJ1-5
v_call: TRBV7-9

cdr3_aa: ASSDPRGLRQPQH
d_call: TRBD1
j_call: TRBJ1-5
v_call: TRBV6-1

cdr3_aa: ASSWGPQGETEAF
d_call: TRBD1
j_call: TRBJ1-1
v_call: TRBV5-6

cdr3_aa: ASSLEGGGAGAF
d_call: NA
j_call: TRBJ1-1
v_call: TRBV5-4

cdr3_aa: ASSFSGTGFGYT
d_call: TRBD1
j_call: TRBJ1-2
v_call: TRBV27

cdr3_aa: ASIGGVSNEQF
d_call: TRBD1
j_call: TRBJ2-1
v_call: TRBV5-1

cdr3_aa: ASSQETSGEFHEQF
d_call: TRBD2
j_call: TRBJ2-1
v_call: TRBV4-2

cdr3_aa: ASSDSYRGRTYEQY
d_call: TRBD1
j_call: NA
v_call: TRBV25-1

cdr3_aa: ASRTSFYTDTQY
d_call: TRBD2
j_call: TRBJ2-3
v_call: TRBV5-4